This TCR beta chain was sequenced for a study of blood T cell repertoires in COVID-19. Study details: Donors in the United States, Italy and Spain gave samples during acute or convalescent COVID-19. The cDNA or gDNA used as material had been derived from T cells, B-cell-depleted T cells, or PBMCs.

The CDR3 runs to 14 residues. V lost 6 bases and J lost 7; bases outside the gene matches: 8. Germline CDR1 SNHLY, CDR2 FYNNEI. Original analysis: From reference gene primer amplification, estimates of nucleated cell counts were derived. Libraries were prepared by immunoSEQ multiplex PCR; TCRdb keeps only in-frame clonotypes and omits some of them. V, J and clone size are taken as reported in that table, and D and trimming were inferred from the DNA itself. Here the sample spans around 220,000 clones, around four fifths being singletons. The TCR was taken from a woman aged 40 to 55 with active or convalescent COVID-19. This rearrangement joins TRBV2 to TRBJ1-4; 7 bases fit TRBD1. The sample comprised peripheral blood. Written as DNA, the CDR3 is TGTGCCAGCAGGAGGGGGCAGGGGATTGAAAAACTGTTTTTT. Translation gives CASRRGQGIEKLFF.